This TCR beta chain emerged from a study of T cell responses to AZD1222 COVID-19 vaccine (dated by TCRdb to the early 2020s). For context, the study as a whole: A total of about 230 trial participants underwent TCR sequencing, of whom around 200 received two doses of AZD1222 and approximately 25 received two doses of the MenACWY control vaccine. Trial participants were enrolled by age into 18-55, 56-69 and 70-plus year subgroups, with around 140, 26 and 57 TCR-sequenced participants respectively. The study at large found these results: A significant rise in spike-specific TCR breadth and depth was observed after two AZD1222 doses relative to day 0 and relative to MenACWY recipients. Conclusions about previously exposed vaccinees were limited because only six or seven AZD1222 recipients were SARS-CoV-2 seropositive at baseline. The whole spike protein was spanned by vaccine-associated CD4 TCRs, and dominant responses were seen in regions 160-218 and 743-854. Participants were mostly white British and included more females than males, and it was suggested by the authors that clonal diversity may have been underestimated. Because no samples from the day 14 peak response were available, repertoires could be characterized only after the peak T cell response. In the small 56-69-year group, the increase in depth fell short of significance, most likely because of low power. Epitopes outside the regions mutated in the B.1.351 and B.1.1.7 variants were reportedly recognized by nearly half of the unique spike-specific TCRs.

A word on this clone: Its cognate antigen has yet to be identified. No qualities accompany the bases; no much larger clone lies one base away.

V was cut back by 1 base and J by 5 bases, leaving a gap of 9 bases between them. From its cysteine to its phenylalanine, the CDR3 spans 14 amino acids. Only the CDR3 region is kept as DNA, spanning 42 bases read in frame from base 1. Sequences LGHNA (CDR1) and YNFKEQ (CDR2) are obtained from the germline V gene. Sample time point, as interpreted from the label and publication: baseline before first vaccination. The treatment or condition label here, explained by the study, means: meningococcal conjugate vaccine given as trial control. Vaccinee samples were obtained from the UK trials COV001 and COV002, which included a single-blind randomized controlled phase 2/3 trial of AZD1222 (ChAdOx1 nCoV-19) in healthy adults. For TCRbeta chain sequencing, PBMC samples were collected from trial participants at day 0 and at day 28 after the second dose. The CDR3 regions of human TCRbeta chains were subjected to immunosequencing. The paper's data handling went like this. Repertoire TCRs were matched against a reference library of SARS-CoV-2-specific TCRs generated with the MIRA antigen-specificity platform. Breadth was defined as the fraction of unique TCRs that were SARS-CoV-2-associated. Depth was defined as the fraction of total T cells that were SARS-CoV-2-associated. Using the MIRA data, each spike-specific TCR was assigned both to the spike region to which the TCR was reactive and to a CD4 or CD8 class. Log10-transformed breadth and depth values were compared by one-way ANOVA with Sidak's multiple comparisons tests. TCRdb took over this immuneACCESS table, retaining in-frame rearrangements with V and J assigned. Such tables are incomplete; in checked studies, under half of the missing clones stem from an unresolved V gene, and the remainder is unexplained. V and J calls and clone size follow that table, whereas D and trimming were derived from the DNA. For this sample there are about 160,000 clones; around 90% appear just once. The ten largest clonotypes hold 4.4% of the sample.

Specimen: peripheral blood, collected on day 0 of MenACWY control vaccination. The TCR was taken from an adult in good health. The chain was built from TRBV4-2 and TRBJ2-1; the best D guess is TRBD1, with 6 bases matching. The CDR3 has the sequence CASSQADRNNEQFF. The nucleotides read TGTGCCAGCAGCCAAGCTGACAGGAACAATGAGCAGTTCTTC.